The text below deals with one T cell receptor (beta chain). The sample belongs to a study of blood T cell repertoires in COVID-19. Some clones are missing from TCRdb's copy, which holds only in-frame ones; the method was immunoSEQ multiplex PCR. In the table there are roughly 200,000 clones, about 85% of which are singletons. The receptor comes from a man aged 60-69 years with active or convalescent COVID-19. Sample: peripheral blood.

The CDR3 region has the DNA TGTGCCAGCAGTATACAGGGTTACACTGAAGCTTTCTTT. Its protein product is CASSIQGYTEAFF. The chain recombines TRBV25-1 with TRBJ1-1; possibly TRBD1 for D (6 bases). The germline V gene encodes CDR1 MGHDK and CDR2 SYGVNS. Trimming left V 5 bases short and J 3 bases short, with 10 bases between. The CDR3 has 13 residues.